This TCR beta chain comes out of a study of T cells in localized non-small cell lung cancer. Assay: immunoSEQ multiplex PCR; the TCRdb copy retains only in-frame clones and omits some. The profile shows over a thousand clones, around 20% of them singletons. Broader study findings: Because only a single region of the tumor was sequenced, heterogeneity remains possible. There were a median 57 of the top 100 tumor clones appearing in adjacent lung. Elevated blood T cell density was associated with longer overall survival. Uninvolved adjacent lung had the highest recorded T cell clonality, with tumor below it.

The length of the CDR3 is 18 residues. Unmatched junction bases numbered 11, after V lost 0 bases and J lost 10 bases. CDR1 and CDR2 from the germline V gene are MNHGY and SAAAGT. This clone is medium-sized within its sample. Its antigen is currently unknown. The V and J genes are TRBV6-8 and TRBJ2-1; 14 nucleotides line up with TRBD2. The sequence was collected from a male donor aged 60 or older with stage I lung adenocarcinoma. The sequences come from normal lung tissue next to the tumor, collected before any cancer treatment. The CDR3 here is CASSYSLLTSGGAGEQFF. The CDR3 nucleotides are TGTGCCAGCAGTTACTCCCTGCTGACTAGCGGGGGGGCCGGGGAGCAGTTCTTC.